These 11 T cell receptor beta chains share one sample of origin, sequenced in a study of cytomegalovirus exposure and HLA in healthy donors. Vbeta (60) and Jbeta (13) primers were used in the PCR. Assay used: immunoSEQ multiplex PCR; TCRdb lists only in-frame clones, some missing. Of around 40,000 clones listed, around 68% are singletons. The sequenced sample was PBMCs. Source of these receptors: a man in his forties in good health and CMV-seronegative.

The V gene is TRBV30, the J gene TRBJ2-2, with 8 bases that match TRBD1. There are 14 residues in the CDR3. Losses at the gene ends were 2 bases for V and 6 bases for J; bases not matched to a gene: 5. Per germline, CDR1 GTSNPN and CDR2 SVGIG (reference sequence). The CDR3 loop reads CAWSSGQGPGELFF. Here the CDR3 DNA reads TGTGCCTGGAGTTCAGGACAGGGACCCGGGGAGCTGTTTTTT.

The chain is built from TRBV13 and TRBJ2-6, with 8 bases that match TRBD1. From germline, CDR1 is PRHDT and CDR2 FYEKMQ (reference sequence). This CDR3 is built from 18 residues. Trimming removed 7 bases from V and 0 bases from J; junction bases left unmatched: 11. The CDR3 bases are TGTGCCAGCAAACGCGACAGGGGCCTTCCCTCTGGGGCCAACGTCCTGACTTTC. Its protein product is CASKRDRGLPSGANVLTF.

This clone was seen only a few times. V gene TRBV5-1 combines with J gene TRBJ1-6; TRBD1 aligns across 10 bases. Trimming cost V 4 bases and J 9 bases; bases outside gene matches: 7. The CDR3 totals 15 residues. Germline V lookup: CDR1 SGHRS, CDR2 YFSETQ. CDR3 in amino acids: CASSQMTGGGSPLHF. The CDR3 DNA reads as TGCGCCAGCAGCCAAATGACAGGGGGCGGTTCACCCCTCCACTTT.

The CDR3 bases are TGTGCCAGCAGTGAACCATACGGTAGCAATCAGCCCCAGCATTTT. It encodes CASSEPYGSNQPQHF. The chain is built from TRBV6-1 and TRBJ1-5, with D unclear. With 2 bases removed from V and 0 bases from J, the gap between germline ends came to 8 bases. Per the germline V gene, CDR1 is MNHNS and CDR2 is SASEGT. This CDR3 is 15 amino acids long.

The chain joins TRBV28 to TRBJ2-5; TRBD1 aligns across 7 bases. Germline CDR1 and CDR2: MDHEN and SYDVKM. The CDR3 extends over 17 amino acids. Trimming took 5 bases from V and 3 from J; bases not matched to a gene: 15. The CDR3 DNA follows: TGTGCCAGCAGTCCCAGAGGTAGGGGGCGAGGGGAAGAGACCCAGTACTTC. Amino acid sequence: CASSPRGRGRGEETQYF.

This chain joins TRBV5-4 and TRBJ2-7; unclear D gene. The germline CDR1 and CDR2 sequences are SGHNT and YYREEE (reference sequence). V lost 2 bases and J 3 bases, leaving 9 bases between the germline ends. This CDR3 spans 13 amino acids. The CDR3 DNA is TGTGCCAGCAGCTTTTCAGGTCGCTACGAGCAGTACTTC. Translating it yields CASSFSGRYEQYF.

This clone has just a few counts. This chain joins TRBV5-6 and TRBJ2-1, with D unresolved. CDR3 length equals 12 residues. The V and J ends lost 0 bases and 7 bases respectively, with 5 bases between them. CDR1 SGHDT and CDR2 YYEEEE come from the germline V gene. In nucleotides, the CDR3 is TGTGCCAGCAGCTTGGATCGGAATGAGCAGTTCTTC. This encodes CASSLDRNEQFF.

J is TRBJ2-3 and V is TRBV10-1; D perhaps matches TRBD2 (6 bases). V was cut by 7 bases and J by 0 bases, with 17 bases left in between. The germline gives CDR1 WNHNN, CDR2 SYGVQD (reference sequence). The CDR3 length is 16 residues. The CDR3 coding sequence is TGCGCCAGCAAAGGGTTGGGGGGTTCTAGCACAGATACGCAGTATTTT. This sequence encodes CASKGLGGSSTDTQYF.

In its sample, this clone was seen a few times. The chain combines TRBV2 with TRBJ2-7; 10 positions match TRBD1. After removal of 8 bases from V and 4 bases from J, the junction contained 5 bases not matched to a gene. This CDR3 spans 13 amino acids. Germline V CDR1 and CDR2: SNHLY, FYNNEI. For the CDR3, the DNA is TGTGCCAGCGTAAGGGACAGGGGATACGAGCAGTACTTC. It translates to CASVRDRGYEQYF.

The chain uses TRBV7-9 and TRBJ2-5; 7 bases agree with TRBD1. Germline CDR1 reads SEHNR; CDR2 reads FQNEAQ (reference sequence). This CDR3 region has 13 residues. The ends lost 4 bases at V and 2 bases at J; junction bases unmatched: 1. This chain's CDR3 is CASSSTGQETQYF. CDR3 sequence (DNA): TGTGCCAGCAGCTCGACAGGGCAAGAGACCCAGTACTTC.

The gene calls are TRBV2 and TRBJ2-5; 8 nucleotides align to TRBD1. Germline-derived CDR1 and CDR2 are SNHLY and FYNNEI. The V gene end was trimmed by 6 bases and the J gene end by 5 bases; junction bases not matched to a gene: 11. This CDR3 spans 15 amino acids. CDR3 loop: CASSERTGIWETQYF. CDR3 coding DNA: TGTGCCAGCAGCGAAAGGACAGGGATTTGGGAGACCCAGTACTTC.